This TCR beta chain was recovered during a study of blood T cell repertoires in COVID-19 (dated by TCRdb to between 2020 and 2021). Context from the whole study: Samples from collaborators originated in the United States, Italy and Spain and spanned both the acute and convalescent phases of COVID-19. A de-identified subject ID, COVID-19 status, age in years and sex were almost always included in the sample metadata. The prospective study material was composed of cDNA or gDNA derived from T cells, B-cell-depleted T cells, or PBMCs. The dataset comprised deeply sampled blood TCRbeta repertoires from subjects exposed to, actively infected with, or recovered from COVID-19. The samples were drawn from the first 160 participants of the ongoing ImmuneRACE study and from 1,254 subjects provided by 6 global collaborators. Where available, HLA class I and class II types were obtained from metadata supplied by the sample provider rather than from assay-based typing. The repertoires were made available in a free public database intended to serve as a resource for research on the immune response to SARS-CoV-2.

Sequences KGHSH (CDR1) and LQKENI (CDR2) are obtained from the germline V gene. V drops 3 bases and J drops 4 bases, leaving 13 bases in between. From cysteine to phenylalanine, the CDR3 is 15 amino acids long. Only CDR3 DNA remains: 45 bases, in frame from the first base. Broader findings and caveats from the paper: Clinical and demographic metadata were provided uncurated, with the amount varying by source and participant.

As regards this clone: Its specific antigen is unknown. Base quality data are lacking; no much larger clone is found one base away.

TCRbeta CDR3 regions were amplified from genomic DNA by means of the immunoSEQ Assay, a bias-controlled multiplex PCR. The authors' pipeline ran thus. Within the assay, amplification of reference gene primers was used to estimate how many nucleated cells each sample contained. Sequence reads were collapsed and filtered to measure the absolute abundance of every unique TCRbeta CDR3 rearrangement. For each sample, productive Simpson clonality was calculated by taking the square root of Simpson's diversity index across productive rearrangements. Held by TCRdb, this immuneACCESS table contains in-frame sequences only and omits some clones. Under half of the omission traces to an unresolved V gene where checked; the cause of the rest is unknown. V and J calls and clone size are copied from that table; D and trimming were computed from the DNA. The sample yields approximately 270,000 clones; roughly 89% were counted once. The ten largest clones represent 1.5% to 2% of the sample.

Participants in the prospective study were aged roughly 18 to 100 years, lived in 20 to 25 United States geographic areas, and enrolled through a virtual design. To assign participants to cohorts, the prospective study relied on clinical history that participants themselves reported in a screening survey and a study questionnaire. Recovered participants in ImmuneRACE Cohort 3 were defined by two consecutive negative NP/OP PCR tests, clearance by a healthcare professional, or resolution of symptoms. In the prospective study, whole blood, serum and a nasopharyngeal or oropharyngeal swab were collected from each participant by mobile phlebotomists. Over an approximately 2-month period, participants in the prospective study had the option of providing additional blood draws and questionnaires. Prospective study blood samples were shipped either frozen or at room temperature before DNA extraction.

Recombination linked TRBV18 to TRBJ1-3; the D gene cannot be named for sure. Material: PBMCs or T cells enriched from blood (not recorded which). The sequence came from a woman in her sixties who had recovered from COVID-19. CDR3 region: CASSPADFVGNTIYF. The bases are TGTGCCAGCTCACCGGCAGACTTTGTGGGAAACACCATATATTTT.